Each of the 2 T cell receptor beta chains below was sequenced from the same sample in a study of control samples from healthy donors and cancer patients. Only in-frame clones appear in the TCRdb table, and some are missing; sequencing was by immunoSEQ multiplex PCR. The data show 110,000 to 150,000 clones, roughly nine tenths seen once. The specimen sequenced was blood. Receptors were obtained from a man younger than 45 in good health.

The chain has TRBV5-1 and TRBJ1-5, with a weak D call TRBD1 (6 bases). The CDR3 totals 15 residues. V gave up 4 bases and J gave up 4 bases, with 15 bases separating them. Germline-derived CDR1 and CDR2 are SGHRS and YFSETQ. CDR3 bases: TGCGCCAGCAGCGTTTCCGGGACAAATAATCAGCCCCAGCATTTT. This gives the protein CASSVSGTNNQPQHF.

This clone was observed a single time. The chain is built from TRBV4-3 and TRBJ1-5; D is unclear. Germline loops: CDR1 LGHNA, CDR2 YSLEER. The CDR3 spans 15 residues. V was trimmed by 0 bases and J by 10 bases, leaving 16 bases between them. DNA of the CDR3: TGCGCCAGCAGCCAAGAAATGGCAAACGGAAGTCCCCAGCATTTT. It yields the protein CASSQEMANGSPQHF.